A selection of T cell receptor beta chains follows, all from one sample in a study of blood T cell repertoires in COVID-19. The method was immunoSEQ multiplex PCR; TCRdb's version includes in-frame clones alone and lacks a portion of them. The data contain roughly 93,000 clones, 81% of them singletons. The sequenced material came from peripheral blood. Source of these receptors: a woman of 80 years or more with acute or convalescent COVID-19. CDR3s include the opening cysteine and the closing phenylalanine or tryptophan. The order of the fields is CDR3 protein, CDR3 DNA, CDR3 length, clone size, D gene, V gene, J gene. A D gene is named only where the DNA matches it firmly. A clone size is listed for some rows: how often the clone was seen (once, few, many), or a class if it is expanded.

CDR3 protein: CASSPGLGELFF; CDR3 DNA: TGTGCCAGCTCACCAGGGCTCGGGGAGCTGTTTTTT; CDR3 length: 12; clone size: NA; D gene: NA; V gene: TRBV18; J gene: TRBJ2-2
CDR3 protein: CASRDQRGELFF; CDR3 DNA: TGTGCCAGCAGAGATCAACGGGGGGAGCTGTTTTTT; CDR3 length: 12; clone size: NA; D gene: NA; V gene: TRBV6-5; J gene: TRBJ2-2
CDR3 protein: CASSQVSGLDTQYF; CDR3 DNA: TGTGCCAGCAGCCAAGTTAGCGGGTTAGATACGCAGTATTTT; CDR3 length: 14; clone size: NA; D gene: TRBD2; V gene: TRBV6-2/TRBV6-3; J gene: TRBJ2-3
CDR3 protein: CSVGSGGAKEQFF; CDR3 DNA: TGCAGCGTTGGTAGCGGGGGGGCAAAAGAGCAGTTCTTC; CDR3 length: 13; clone size: NA; D gene: TRBD2; V gene: TRBV29-1; J gene: TRBJ2-1
CDR3 protein: CASCRGWELFF; CDR3 DNA: TGTGCCAGCTGCAGAGGTTGGGAGCTGTTTTTT; CDR3 length: 11; clone size: NA; D gene: NA; V gene: TRBV6-6; J gene: TRBJ2-2
CDR3 protein: CASSEAAGNYGYTF; CDR3 DNA: TGTGCCAGCAGTGAAGCAGCAGGGAACTATGGCTACACCTTC; CDR3 length: 14; clone size: NA; D gene: NA; V gene: TRBV6-1; J gene: TRBJ1-2
CDR3 protein: CASSPPGGYSPLHF; CDR3 DNA: TGTGCCAGCAGCCCCCCAGGGGGGTATTCACCCCTCCACTTT; CDR3 length: 14; clone size: few; D gene: TRBD1; V gene: TRBV7-2; J gene: TRBJ1-6
CDR3 protein: CASSLGVQGSPLHF; CDR3 DNA: TGTGCCAGCAGCTTGGGAGTACAGGGTTCACCCCTCCACTTT; CDR3 length: 14; clone size: once; D gene: NA; V gene: TRBV7-9; J gene: TRBJ1-6
CDR3 protein: CASRAGENIQYF; CDR3 DNA: TGTGCCAGCAGGGCAGGGGAAAACATTCAGTACTTC; CDR3 length: 12; clone size: NA; D gene: NA; V gene: TRBV2; J gene: TRBJ2-4
CDR3 protein: CASSYSPGRKNTEAFF; CDR3 DNA: TGTGCCAGCAGTTACTCTCCCGGGAGAAAGAACACTGAAGCTTTCTTT; CDR3 length: 16; clone size: NA; D gene: NA; V gene: TRBV6-2/TRBV6-3; J gene: TRBJ1-1
CDR3 protein: CASSLHGRGGSSYEQYF; CDR3 DNA: TGTGCCAGCAGTTTACACGGTCGGGGGGGAAGCTCCTACGAGCAGTACTTC; CDR3 length: 17; clone size: few; D gene: TRBD2; V gene: TRBV27; J gene: TRBJ2-7
CDR3 protein: CASSPDGGRYGYTF; CDR3 DNA: TGCGCCAGCAGCCCTGACGGGGGAAGGTATGGCTACACCTTC; CDR3 length: 14; clone size: NA; D gene: NA; V gene: TRBV4-1; J gene: TRBJ1-2
CDR3 protein: CATGSSTDTQYF; CDR3 DNA: TGTGCCACCGGCAGTAGCACAGATACGCAGTATTTT; CDR3 length: 12; clone size: NA; D gene: NA; V gene: TRBV24-1; J gene: TRBJ2-3
CDR3 protein: CASLSGGAQETQYF; CDR3 DNA: TGTGCCAGCCTTAGCGGGGGGGCCCAAGAGACCCAGTACTTC; CDR3 length: 14; clone size: NA; D gene: TRBD2; V gene: TRBV28; J gene: TRBJ2-5
CDR3 protein: CASSMGLAGGLHSDTQYF; CDR3 DNA: TGTGCCAGCAGCATGGGACTAGCGGGGGGACTGCACTCAGATACGCAGTATTTT; CDR3 length: 18; clone size: NA; D gene: TRBD2; V gene: TRBV5-4; J gene: TRBJ2-3
CDR3 protein: CASSEGVTQYF; CDR3 DNA: TGCGCCAGCAGTGAAGGGGTTACGCAGTATTTT; CDR3 length: 11; clone size: few; D gene: NA; V gene: TRBV10-1; J gene: TRBJ2-3
CDR3 protein: CASSLDSVPGGYTF; CDR3 DNA: TGTGCCAGCAGTTTAGACAGCGTCCCCGGCGGCTACACCTTC; CDR3 length: 14; clone size: NA; D gene: NA; V gene: TRBV28; J gene: TRBJ1-2
CDR3 protein: CASRGTGKGELFF; CDR3 DNA: TGTGCCAGCAGGGGAACAGGGAAGGGGGAGCTGTTTTTT; CDR3 length: 13; clone size: few; D gene: NA; V gene: TRBV2; J gene: TRBJ2-2
CDR3 protein: CASSLNGGSPLHF; CDR3 DNA: TGTGCCAGCAGCTTAAACGGGGGTTCACCCCTCCACTTT; CDR3 length: 13; clone size: NA; D gene: NA; V gene: TRBV11-3; J gene: TRBJ1-6
CDR3 protein: CASSPPFTGGEETQYF; CDR3 DNA: TGTGCCAGCTCACCACCGTTTACGGGGGGGGAAGAGACCCAGTACTTC; CDR3 length: 16; clone size: few; D gene: TRBD2; V gene: TRBV18; J gene: TRBJ2-5
CDR3 protein: CASSQDARGQETQYF; CDR3 DNA: TGCGCCAGCAGCCAAGACGCTCGCGGGCAAGAGACCCAGTACTTC; CDR3 length: 15; clone size: NA; D gene: NA; V gene: TRBV4-3; J gene: TRBJ2-5
CDR3 protein: CASSYGGTRYQPQHF; CDR3 DNA: TGTGCCAGCAGTTACGGGGGGACCAGATATCAGCCCCAGCATTTT; CDR3 length: 15; clone size: NA; D gene: NA; V gene: TRBV6-6; J gene: TRBJ1-5
CDR3 protein: CASSLTGFYEQYF; CDR3 DNA: TGTGCCAGCAGTCTAACAGGGTTTTACGAGCAGTACTTC; CDR3 length: 13; clone size: NA; D gene: NA; V gene: TRBV28; J gene: TRBJ2-7
CDR3 protein: CASSLDRGSDTQYF; CDR3 DNA: TGTGCCAGCAGTTTGGACAGGGGCTCAGATACGCAGTATTTT; CDR3 length: 14; clone size: NA; D gene: TRBD1; V gene: TRBV28; J gene: TRBJ2-3
CDR3 protein: CASSPRDSRSDTQYF; CDR3 DNA: TGCGCCAGCAGCCCGAGGGACAGTCGCTCAGATACGCAGTATTTT; CDR3 length: 15; clone size: NA; D gene: TRBD1; V gene: TRBV5-1; J gene: TRBJ2-3
CDR3 protein: CSVRVRDTGELFF; CDR3 DNA: TGCAGCGTCAGGGTTAGGGACACCGGGGAGCTGTTTTTT; CDR3 length: 13; clone size: NA; D gene: NA; V gene: TRBV29-1; J gene: TRBJ2-2
CDR3 protein: CASSPGGADTQYF; CDR3 DNA: TGTGCCAGCAGCCCCGGAGGCGCAGATACGCAGTATTTT; CDR3 length: 13; clone size: NA; D gene: NA; V gene: TRBV7-2; J gene: TRBJ2-3
CDR3 protein: CATIPDRAGANVLTF; CDR3 DNA: TGTGCCACCATCCCCGACAGGGCTGGGGCCAACGTCCTGACTTTC; CDR3 length: 15; clone size: once; D gene: TRBD1; V gene: TRBV24-1; J gene: TRBJ2-6
CDR3 protein: CASKLIGGYEQYF; CDR3 DNA: TGTGCCAGCAAATTAATAGGGGGATACGAGCAGTACTTC; CDR3 length: 13; clone size: few; D gene: NA; V gene: TRBV28; J gene: TRBJ2-7
CDR3 protein: CASSPSPTGGSSGNTIYF; CDR3 DNA: TGTGCCAGCTCACCTTCTCCTACAGGGGGCTCTTCTGGAAACACCATATATTTT; CDR3 length: 18; clone size: NA; D gene: TRBD1; V gene: TRBV18; J gene: TRBJ1-3
CDR3 protein: CASSLFGEAQPQHF; CDR3 DNA: TGTGCCAGCAGCTTGTTTGGGGAGGCTCAGCCCCAGCATTTT; CDR3 length: 14; clone size: few; D gene: NA; V gene: TRBV5-6; J gene: TRBJ1-5
CDR3 protein: CASSQVPGQGNTGELFF; CDR3 DNA: TGTGCCAGCAGCCAAGTCCCGGGACAGGGAAACACCGGGGAGCTGTTTTTT; CDR3 length: 17; clone size: few; D gene: TRBD1; V gene: TRBV3-1/TRBV3-2; J gene: TRBJ2-2
CDR3 protein: CASSPPGGAVNGYTF; CDR3 DNA: TGTGCCAGCAGTCCGCCAGGGGGCGCAGTGAATGGCTACACCTTC; CDR3 length: 15; clone size: NA; D gene: TRBD1; V gene: TRBV6-5; J gene: TRBJ1-2
CDR3 protein: CASSRQANDNNYGYTF; CDR3 DNA: TGTGCCAGCAGCCGGCAAGCGAATGATAATAACTATGGCTACACCTTC; CDR3 length: 16; clone size: NA; D gene: NA; V gene: TRBV9; J gene: TRBJ1-2
CDR3 protein: CASSPHSSGGAIGEQFF; CDR3 DNA: TGCGCCAGCAGCCCGCATTCTAGCGGGGGGGCCATCGGTGAGCAGTTCTTC; CDR3 length: 17; clone size: once; D gene: TRBD2; V gene: TRBV4-1; J gene: TRBJ2-1
CDR3 protein: CASRSFRVPYTEAFF; CDR3 DNA: TGTGCAAGTCGCTCCTTCCGGGTTCCCTACACTGAAGCTTTCTTT; CDR3 length: 15; clone size: NA; D gene: NA; V gene: TRBV12-2; J gene: TRBJ1-1
CDR3 protein: CASSYHSLNQPQHF; CDR3 DNA: TGTGCCAGCAGTTACCATAGTCTGAATCAGCCCCAGCATTTT; CDR3 length: 14; clone size: NA; D gene: NA; V gene: TRBV6-2/TRBV6-3; J gene: TRBJ1-5
CDR3 protein: CASSRERGGRNEQFF; CDR3 DNA: TGTGCCAGCAGCCGCGAGCGGGGGGGCCGCAATGAGCAGTTCTTC; CDR3 length: 15; clone size: NA; D gene: TRBD2; V gene: TRBV7-2; J gene: TRBJ2-1
CDR3 protein: CASSLAGNSNQPQHF; CDR3 DNA: TGTGCCAGCAGCTTGGCAGGCAATAGCAATCAGCCCCAGCATTTT; CDR3 length: 15; clone size: NA; D gene: NA; V gene: TRBV7-2; J gene: TRBJ1-5
CDR3 protein: CASSYKRGDNEQFF; CDR3 DNA: TGTGCCAGCAGTTATAAGCGGGGGGACAATGAGCAGTTCTTC; CDR3 length: 14; clone size: NA; D gene: TRBD2; V gene: TRBV27; J gene: TRBJ2-1
CDR3 protein: CASSLETGVREKLFF; CDR3 DNA: TGCGCCAGCAGCTTGGAGACAGGGGTTCGTGAAAAACTGTTTTTT; CDR3 length: 15; clone size: NA; D gene: TRBD1; V gene: TRBV5-1; J gene: TRBJ1-4
CDR3 protein: CASSSGTGMSTDTQYF; CDR3 DNA: TGTGCCAGCAGCTCCGGGACAGGGATGAGCACAGATACGCAGTATTTT; CDR3 length: 16; clone size: NA; D gene: TRBD1; V gene: TRBV7-9; J gene: TRBJ2-3
CDR3 protein: CASSLQTGIGQPQHF; CDR3 DNA: TGTGCCAGCAGCCTTCAAACAGGGATTGGTCAGCCCCAGCATTTT; CDR3 length: 15; clone size: NA; D gene: NA; V gene: TRBV6-5; J gene: TRBJ1-5
CDR3 protein: CASNPSGGGYNEQFF; CDR3 DNA: TGCGCCAGTAACCCTAGCGGGGGGGGCTACAATGAGCAGTTCTTC; CDR3 length: 15; clone size: NA; D gene: TRBD2; V gene: TRBV5-1; J gene: TRBJ2-1
CDR3 protein: CASSLGEPGNTIYF; CDR3 DNA: TGTGCCAGCAGCTTGGGAGAACCTGGAAACACCATATATTTT; CDR3 length: 14; clone size: NA; D gene: NA; V gene: TRBV7-2; J gene: TRBJ1-3
CDR3 protein: CASNPGGGKDTEAFF; CDR3 DNA: TGTGCCAGCAACCCCGGCGGGGGAAAGGACACTGAAGCTTTCTTT; CDR3 length: 15; clone size: NA; D gene: NA; V gene: TRBV27; J gene: TRBJ1-1
CDR3 protein: CASSVYRGEYEKLFF; CDR3 DNA: TGTGCCAGCAGCGTATACAGGGGGGAGTATGAAAAACTGTTTTTT; CDR3 length: 15; clone size: NA; D gene: TRBD1; V gene: TRBV11-2; J gene: TRBJ1-4
CDR3 protein: CASSSLQGRGGYTF; CDR3 DNA: TGTGCCAGCAGCTCACTACAGGGGAGAGGCGGCTACACCTTC; CDR3 length: 14; clone size: NA; D gene: TRBD1; V gene: TRBV11-2; J gene: TRBJ1-2
CDR3 protein: CASSQRRVSGGTDTQYF; CDR3 DNA: TGTGCCAGTAGTCAACGGCGGGTCAGCGGGGGGACGGATACGCAGTATTTT; CDR3 length: 17; clone size: NA; D gene: TRBD2; V gene: TRBV19; J gene: TRBJ2-3
CDR3 protein: CASRGQGLGTEAFF; CDR3 DNA: TGTGCCAGCAGGGGCCAAGGACTGGGCACTGAAGCTTTCTTT; CDR3 length: 14; clone size: NA; D gene: NA; V gene: TRBV2; J gene: TRBJ1-1
CDR3 protein: CASSNEAGTGINTIYF; CDR3 DNA: TGCGCCAGCAGCAATGAAGCCGGGACAGGGATAAACACCATATATTTT; CDR3 length: 16; clone size: NA; D gene: TRBD1; V gene: TRBV4-1; J gene: TRBJ1-3
CDR3 protein: CASSSLSTGELFF; CDR3 DNA: TGTGCCAGCAGTTCACTCTCGACCGGGGAGCTGTTTTTT; CDR3 length: 13; clone size: NA; D gene: NA; V gene: TRBV27; J gene: TRBJ2-2
CDR3 protein: CASSPRTGDPNQPQHF; CDR3 DNA: TGTGCCAGCTCACCGCGGACAGGGGATCCAAATCAGCCCCAGCATTTT; CDR3 length: 16; clone size: NA; D gene: TRBD1; V gene: TRBV18; J gene: TRBJ1-5
CDR3 protein: CASNGQTDYGYTF; CDR3 DNA: TGTGCCAGCAATGGACAGACGGACTATGGCTACACCTTC; CDR3 length: 13; clone size: NA; D gene: NA; V gene: TRBV2; J gene: TRBJ1-2